The clone carrying this T cell receptor (beta chain) has ten or more counts. Its antigen is as yet unknown. MiXCR, applied by TCRdb to the RT-PCR reads, yields one record per CDR3 protein. This sample yields 650,000 to 800,000 distinct CDR3 sequences, of which over 11% are seen a single time; approximately 7% belongs to the top ten. The data were taken from a study of response to subunit inactivated influenza vaccine. Findings and limits, study-wide: Authors proposed each seasonal influenza vaccination draws in few new T cells.

This CDR3 is 13 amino acids long. Germline CDR1 reads KGHSH; CDR2 reads LQKENI. V lost 3 bases to trimming and J lost 7 bases, with 10 bases between them. The genes are TRBV18 and TRBJ1-5; D gene ambiguous. The receptor comes from a man between 50 and 59 years old who received an inactivated influenza vaccine. The sample consisted of PBMCs from blood, taken approximately 15 days before vaccination. CDR3 bases: TGTGCCAGCTCACCGCTGGGCGGGCAGCCCCAGCATTTT. It yields the protein CASSPLGGQPQHF.